This T cell receptor (beta chain) originates from a study of regulatory T cells in long-lasting Graves disease. Findings of the study overall: New patients shared fewer public clonotypes (approximately 1,000) than persistent patients did (around 2,900). With persistent disease, TRBV28, TRBJ1-2 and TRBJ2-5 were the favored segments.

Germline V gene data show CDR1 as SNHLY and CDR2 as FYNNEI. After removal of 2 bases from V and 2 bases from J, the junction contained 11 bases not matched to a gene. The CDR3 is made up of 17 amino acids. This clonotype was counted many times. Antigen: not known. The time point: newly diagnosed GD, antithyroid drugs for less than 3 months. There was RNA extracted from PBMCs, and the TCR library was made from it. With iRepertoire HTBI primers and Arm-PCR of CDR3 regions, TCR beta libraries were built. TCRdb re-analysed the multiplex PCR reads in MiXCR, keeping a single row per CDR3 protein. Here the sample spans approximately 230,000 distinct CDR3 sequences, around 17% being singletons.

The V call is TRBV2, the J call TRBJ2-5; 7 bases are shared with TRBD2. This TCR derives from a female donor with Graves disease. The specimen comprised peripheral blood mononuclear cells (PBMCs), sampled at new diagnosis, from a patient treated with antithyroid drugs. CDR3 loop: CASSETLPLAEQETQYF. CDR3 nucleotides: TGTGCCAGCAGTGAAACCCTGCCCCTAGCGGAACAAGAGACCCAGTACTTC.